Following are 15 T cell receptor beta chains from one sample sequenced in a study of T cell responses to AZD1222 COVID-19 vaccine listed by TCRdb under 2021. Receptors were amplified or captured by the immunoSEQ multiplex PCR assay. TCRdb holds this immuneACCESS table with in-frame rearrangements only. Some clones are missing; in checked studies, unresolved V genes explain under half, and the rest has no known cause. This sample comprises fewer than 250,000 clones, about 92% of them detected only once. The top ten clonotypes cover more than 0.8% of the sample. The label giving this sample's time point can be read as: baseline before first vaccination. This sample's treatment or condition label indicates: meningococcal conjugate vaccine given as trial control. Sample: peripheral blood, taken on day 0 of MenACWY control vaccination. These receptors were taken from an adult in good health.

Note on this clone: Other DNA sequences in the sample encode the same CDR3. This chain links TRBV30 with TRBJ1-5; TRBD1 matches 9 bases. From germline, CDR1 is GTSNPN and CDR2 SVGIG (reference sequence). The CDR3 covers 14 residues. With 0 bases clipped from V and 7 bases from J, the junction kept 4 bases outside the gene matches. CDR3 nucleotides: TGTGCCTGGAGTGTGGGACAGGGAAGGCAGCCCCAGCATTTT. This sequence encodes CAWSVGQGRQPQHF.

This clone was counted between two and nine times. The chain carries TRBV3-1 (or the pseudogene TRBV3-2) and TRBJ1-5; 7 bases fit TRBD1. V shed 4 bases, J shed 0 bases, and the junction held 3 bases outside the gene matches. Looked up from germline, CDR1 is LGHDT and CDR2 is YNNKEL (reference sequence). This CDR3 region has 15 residues. The CDR3 spells CASSLGTDSNQPQHF. The CDR3 DNA sequence: TGTGCCAGCAGCCTTGGGACAGATAGCAATCAGCCCCAGCATTTT.

V and J are TRBV24-1 and TRBJ2-2; a possible D gene is TRBD2 (6 bases). Trimming took 4 bases from V and 13 from J, leaving 15 bases between them. The length of the CDR3 is 13 residues. Per germline, CDR1 KGHDR and CDR2 SFDVKD. CDR3 in DNA: TGTGCCACCAGTGAACTGACCGGGGGTGGGCTGTTTTTT. Encoded protein: CATSELTGGGLFF.

The chain is built from TRBV27 and TRBJ1-2; 8 positions agree with TRBD1. In germline, CDR1 is MNHEY, CDR2 SMNVEV (reference sequence). Trimming took 5 bases from V and 4 from J; bases not matched to a gene: 6. The CDR3 totals 14 residues. This CDR3 reads CASSPAGGPYGYTF. DNA of the CDR3: TGTGCCAGCAGTCCTGCAGGGGGCCCCTATGGCTACACCTTC.

The chain has TRBV6-2 or TRBV6-3 and TRBJ1-5; tentatively, D is TRBD1 (5 bases). CDR3 length: 17 residues. Per the germline V gene, CDR1 is MNHEY and CDR2 is SVGEGT. With 0 bases removed from V and 6 bases from J, the gap between germline ends came to 18 bases. CDR3 in DNA: TGTGCCAGCAGTTACTCGCCTCGCAGGGTGGCTAGTCAGCCCCAGCATTTT. Amino acids: CASSYSPRRVASQPQHF.

The chain couples TRBV5-4 to TRBJ1-4; no clear D. This CDR3 is built from 14 residues. The V end lost 4 bases, the J end lost 3 bases, and 10 bases lay between the germline ends. Germline V gene data show CDR1 as SGHNT and CDR2 as YYREEE (reference sequence). CDR3 nucleotides: TGTGCCAGCAGCGGCAAAGGCCCTAATGAAAAACTGTTTTTT. It yields the protein CASSGKGPNEKLFF.

The V call is TRBV12-3 or TRBV12-4, the J call TRBJ1-1; D is ambiguous. The CDR3 totals 13 residues. V shed 7 bases and J shed 1 base, with 10 bases lying between them. The CDR3 nucleotides read TGTGCCAGCAAATCTGGGCGGAACACTGAAGCTTTCTTT. Its translation: CASKSGRNTEAFF.

The chain couples TRBV6-4 to TRBJ2-2; 7 nucleotides align to TRBD1. Germline V gene data show CDR1 as MRHNA and CDR2 as SNTAGT. V gave up 5 bases and J gave up 3 bases; unmatched junction bases: 3. The CDR3 runs 14 residues. CDR3 sequence: CASSTGADTGELFF. CDR3 nucleotide sequence: TGTGCCAGCAGTACAGGGGCCGACACCGGGGAGCTGTTTTTT.

CDR3 loop: CASSLRWNTEAFF. The CDR3 DNA reads as TGTGCCAGCAGTCTGAGGTGGAACACTGAAGCTTTCTTT. This chain uses TRBV6-5 with TRBJ1-1; no definite D call. Germline CDR1 reads MNHEY; CDR2 reads SVGAGI. The ends were cut back, 5 bases at V and 1 base at J, with 8 bases in the middle. This CDR3 spans 13 amino acids.

The chain employs TRBV5-1 and TRBJ2-7; TRBD1 might be the D (6 bases). Germline V CDR1 and CDR2: SGHRS, YFSETQ. The CDR3 consists of 14 residues. Between the trimmed V and J ends, which lost 2 bases and 2 bases, there was a span of 11 bases. The DNA of the CDR3 is TGCGCCAGCAGCTTAATCGGGACAACCTACGAGCAGTACTTC. The encoded protein is CASSLIGTTYEQYF.

The rearrangement joins TRBV7-2 to TRBJ1-1; no definite D call. V dropped 1 base and J dropped 8 bases, with 8 bases sitting between them. Germline loops: CDR1 SGHTA, CDR2 FQGNSA. This CDR3 is 12 amino acids long. CDR3 residues: CASSLVAVEAFF. The CDR3 DNA reads as TGTGCCAGCAGCTTAGTGGCAGTCGAAGCTTTCTTT.

The chain recombines TRBV2 with TRBJ1-2; 9 bases agree with TRBD1. With V trimmed by 3 bases and J by 2 bases, 4 bases remained unmatched. CDR1 SNHLY and CDR2 FYNNEI come from the germline V gene. This CDR3 has 15 amino acids. The CDR3 is CASSDGQGRNYGYTF. In nucleotides, the CDR3 is TGTGCCAGCAGTGACGGACAGGGGCGGAACTATGGCTACACCTTC.

The chain recombines TRBV3-1 (or the pseudogene TRBV3-2) with TRBJ2-7; D gene uncertain. Trimming took 8 bases from V and 3 from J, leaving 8 bases between them. CDR1 is LGHDT and CDR2 is YNNKEL in the germline V gene (reference sequence). The CDR3 consists of 11 residues. CDR3 in amino acids: CASGNNYEQYF. DNA of the CDR3: TGTGCCAGCGGGAACAACTACGAGCAGTACTTC.

CDR3 residues: CASGGQPYSNQPQHF. Written as DNA, the CDR3 is TGTGCCAGCGGAGGACAGCCTTATAGCAATCAGCCCCAGCATTTT. This chain joins TRBV6-5 and TRBJ1-5; weak D call: TRBD1 (6 bases). The CDR3 loop spans 15 amino acids. The V end was cut by 8 bases, the J end by 0 bases, with 14 bases between. The germline CDR1 and CDR2 sequences are MNHEY and SVGAGI.

The J gene is TRBJ1-1, the V gene TRBV19, with 10 bases matching TRBD1. Germline V gives CDR1 LNHDA, CDR2 SQIVND (reference sequence). This CDR3 is built from 16 residues. V shed 5 bases and J 4 bases; nucleotides not matched to a gene: 10. Here the CDR3 reads CASSVRDRGFPTEAFF. The CDR3 bases are TGTGCCAGTAGTGTAAGGGACAGGGGTTTTCCCACTGAAGCTTTCTTT. Combining the CDR3 with reference TRBV19 and TRBJ1-1 gives the whole variable domain DGGITQSPKYLFRKEGQNVTLSCEQNLNHDAMYWYRQDPGQGLRLIYYSQIVNDFQKGDIAEGYSVSREKKESFPLTVTSAQKNPTAFYLCASSVRDRGFPTEAFFGQGTRLTVV.